This T cell receptor (beta chain) was identified in a study of identical twins. Germline loops: CDR1 SQVTM, CDR2 ANQGSEA. The CDR3 extends over 15 amino acids. J lost 6 bases, V lost 4 bases, and 7 bases had no gene match. The authors used template switching to add a universal primer site and gave cDNA unique molecular identifiers. TCRdb recomputed calls from the 5' RACE reads with MiXCR, one row per CDR3 protein. The sample contains 700,000 to 950,000 distinct CDR3 sequences, 9% to 15% of which appear only once. These same data were also listed under a study on yellow fever vaccine responses in identical twins.

J is TRBJ2-2 and V is TRBV29-1, with 11 bases fitting TRBD2. The source is a woman aged 18-30 years in good health. The sequencing sample was made of PBMCs. CDR3 region: CSVVWLAGGPGELFF. CDR3 nucleotides: TGCAGCGTTGTGTGGCTAGCGGGGGGCCCCGGGGAGCTGTTTTTT.